One and the same sample provided the 5 T cell receptor beta chains below, sequenced in a study of blood T cell repertoires in COVID-19. Measured with immunoSEQ multiplex PCR; TCRdb has only the in-frame clones, and not every one. The table records fewer than 100,000 clones, 90% of them present only once. Sequencing used peripheral blood. The receptor set was obtained from a woman over 75 with acute or convalescent COVID-19.

The gene calls are TRBV5-4 and TRBJ2-5; D perhaps matches TRBD2 (7 bases). CDR3 length: 15 amino acids. The V end was cut by 5 bases, the J end by 5 bases, with 19 bases between. Germline CDR1 reads SGHNT; CDR2 reads YYREEE (reference sequence). This chain's CDR3 is CASSKGGEAGETQYF. The CDR3 bases are TGTGCCAGCAGTAAAGGGGGGGAGGCGGGGGAGACCCAGTACTTC.

The rearrangement links TRBV9 to TRBJ2-3, with TRBD2 matching 9 bases. V was pared by 0 bases and J by 8 bases, with 10 bases of the junction left unmatched. Germline V gene data show CDR1 as SGDLS and CDR2 as YYNGEE. This CDR3 is 16 amino acids long. CDR3 bases: TGTGCCAGCAGCGTAGGAGGCGGGGGGGCCAAGAGTACGCAGTATTTT. This sequence encodes CASSVGGGGAKSTQYF.

The rearrangement uses TRBV3-1 (or the pseudogene TRBV3-2) and TRBJ2-1, with 10 bases aligning to TRBD2. CDR1 and CDR2 (germline): LGHDT, YNNKEL (reference sequence). V gave up 4 bases and J gave up 9 bases; unmatched junction bases: 3. This CDR3 is built from 13 residues. The CDR3 here is CASSLRLAGEQFF. As DNA, the CDR3 is TGTGCCAGCAGCCTTCGACTAGCGGGTGAGCAGTTCTTC.

The genes are TRBV2 and TRBJ2-3; the match to TRBD2 covers 7 bases. Per the germline V gene, CDR1 is SNHLY and CDR2 is FYNNEI. J was trimmed by 1 base and V by 5 bases; bases with no gene match: 9. The CDR3 extends over 16 amino acids. CDR3 amino acids: CASSWFAGRGTDTQYF. The DNA for the CDR3 is TGTGCCAGCAGTTGGTTTGCAGGGAGGGGCACAGATACGCAGTATTTT.

The chain employs TRBV3-1 (or the pseudogene TRBV3-2) and TRBJ1-4; 7 bases match TRBD1. The J segment lost 5 bases and the V segment lost 4 bases, leaving 4 bases of the junction unmatched. This CDR3 contains 14 residues. Germline values: CDR1 LGHDT, CDR2 YNNKEL (reference sequence). CDR3 nucleotides: TGTGCCAGCAGCCCCGGACAGGAGAATGAAAAACTGTTTTTT. It is translated as CASSPGQENEKLFF.